This T cell receptor beta chain was identified in a study of CD8+ T cells in alopecia areata. Overall study: Affected scalp percentage set treated patients' severity scores. General study results and limits: On tofacitinib, scalp and blood still held many of the expanded lesional clones. Tofacitinib significantly reduced both scalp clonality and expanded CD8+ clones among the top 100.

This clone came up a few times. The antigen is undetermined. Sequencing relied on a cDNA template that was reverse transcribed from extracted RNA. Some clones are missing from TCRdb's copy, which holds only in-frame ones; the method was immunoSEQ multiplex PCR. The table lists roughly 210,000 clones, approximately 40% of them singletons. Germline-derived CDR1 and CDR2 are SGHDN and FVKESK. The V end was cut by 2 bases, the J end by 5 bases, with 12 bases between. The length of the CDR3 is 15 residues. The sample's treatment: oral pan-JAK inhibitor, 5-10 mg twice daily. Sequencing was performed on CD4+ T cells sorted from blood, taken at approximately week 39, from a patient treated with tofacitinib. V gene TRBV14 combines with J gene TRBJ1-4; D is uncertain. The TCR comes from a human donor with alopecia areata. CDR3 region: CASSQLDGRNEKLFF. CDR3 bases: TGTGCCAGCAGCCAATTGGACGGAAGAAATGAAAAACTGTTTTTT.